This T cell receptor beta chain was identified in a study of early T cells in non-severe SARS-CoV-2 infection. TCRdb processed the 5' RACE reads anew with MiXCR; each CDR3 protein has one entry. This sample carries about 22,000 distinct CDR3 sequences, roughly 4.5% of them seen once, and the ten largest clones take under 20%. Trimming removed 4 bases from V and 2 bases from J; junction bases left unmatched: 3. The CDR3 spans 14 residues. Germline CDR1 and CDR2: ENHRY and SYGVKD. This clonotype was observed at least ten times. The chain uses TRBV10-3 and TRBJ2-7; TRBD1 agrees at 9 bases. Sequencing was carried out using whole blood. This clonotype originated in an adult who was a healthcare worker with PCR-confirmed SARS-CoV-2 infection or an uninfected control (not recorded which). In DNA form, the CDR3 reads TGTGCCATCAGTGCCGGGACAGGGACCTACGAGCAGTACTTC. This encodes CAISAGTGTYEQYF.